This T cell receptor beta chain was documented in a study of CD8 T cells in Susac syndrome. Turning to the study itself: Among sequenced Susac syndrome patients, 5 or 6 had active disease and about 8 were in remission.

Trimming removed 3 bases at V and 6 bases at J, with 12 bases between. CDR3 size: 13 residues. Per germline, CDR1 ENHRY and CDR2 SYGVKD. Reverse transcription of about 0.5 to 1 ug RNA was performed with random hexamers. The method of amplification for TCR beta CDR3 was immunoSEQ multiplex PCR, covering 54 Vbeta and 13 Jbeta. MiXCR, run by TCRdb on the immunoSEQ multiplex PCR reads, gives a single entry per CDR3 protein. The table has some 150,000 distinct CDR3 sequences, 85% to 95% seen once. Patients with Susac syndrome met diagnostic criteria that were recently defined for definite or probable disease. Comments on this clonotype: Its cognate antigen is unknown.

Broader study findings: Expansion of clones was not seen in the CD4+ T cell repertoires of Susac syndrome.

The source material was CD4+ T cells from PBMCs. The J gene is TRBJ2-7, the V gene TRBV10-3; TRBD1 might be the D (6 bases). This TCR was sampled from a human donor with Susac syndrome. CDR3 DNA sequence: TGTGCCATCAGTGACCGACAGGAAACCGAGCAGTACTTC. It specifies CAISDRQETEQYF.